This TCR beta chain was observed in a study of breast tumors, draining lymph nodes, adjacent tissues. A single record per CDR3 protein comes from TCRdb applying MiXCR to the multiplex PCR reads. The sample gives about 230,000 distinct CDR3 sequences, roughly 32% of which show up once; just over 1.4% is in the top ten. The CDR3 spans 13 residues. Trimming removed 3 bases at V and 7 bases at J, with 10 bases between. In germline, CDR1 is LNHDA, CDR2 SQIVND (reference sequence). This clonotype was seen at least ten times. Axillary draining lymph nodes of breast cancer patients supplied the node samples. The sample consisted of axillary lymph node tissue. The chain carries TRBV19 and TRBJ2-1; D is possibly TRBD2 (6 bases). The source of this sequence is a female donor with breast cancer. Some clones in this sample may be carry-over from other donors' samples. The CDR3 protein is CASSMAEGNEQFF. DNA of the CDR3: TGTGCCAGTAGTATGGCGGAGGGAAATGAGCAGTTCTTC.